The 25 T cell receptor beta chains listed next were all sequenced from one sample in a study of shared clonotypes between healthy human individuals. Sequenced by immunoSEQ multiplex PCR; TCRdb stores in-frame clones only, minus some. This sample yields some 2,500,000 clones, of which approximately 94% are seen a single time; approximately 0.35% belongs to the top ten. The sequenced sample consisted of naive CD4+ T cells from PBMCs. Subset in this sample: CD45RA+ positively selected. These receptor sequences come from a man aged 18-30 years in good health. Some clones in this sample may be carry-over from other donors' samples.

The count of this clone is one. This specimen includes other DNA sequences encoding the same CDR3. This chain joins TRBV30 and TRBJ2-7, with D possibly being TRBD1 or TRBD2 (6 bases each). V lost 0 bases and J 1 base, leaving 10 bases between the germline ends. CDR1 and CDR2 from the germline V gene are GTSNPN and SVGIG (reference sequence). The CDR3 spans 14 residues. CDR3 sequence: CAWSVGGGSYEQYF. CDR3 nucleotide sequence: TGTGCCTGGAGTGTAGGAGGGGGGTCCTACGAGCAGTACTTC. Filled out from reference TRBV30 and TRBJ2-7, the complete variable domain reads SQTIHQWPATLVQPVGSPLSLECTVEGTSNPNLYWYRQAAGRGLQLLFYSVGIGQISSEVPQNLSASRPQDRQFILSSKKLLLSDSGFYLCAWSVGGGSYEQYFGPGTRLTVT.

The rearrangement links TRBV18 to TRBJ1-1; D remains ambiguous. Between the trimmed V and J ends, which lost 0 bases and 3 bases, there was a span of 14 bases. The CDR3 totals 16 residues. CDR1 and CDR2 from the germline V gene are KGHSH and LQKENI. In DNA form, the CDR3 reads TGTGCCAGCTCACCACCTAATAGGCAGATTTACACTGAAGCTTTCTTT. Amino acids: CASSPPNRQIYTEAFF.

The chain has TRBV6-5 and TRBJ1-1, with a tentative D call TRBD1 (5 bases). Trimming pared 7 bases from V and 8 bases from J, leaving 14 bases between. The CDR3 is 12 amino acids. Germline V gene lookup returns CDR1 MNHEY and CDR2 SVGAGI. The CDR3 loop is CASTQGQGEAFF. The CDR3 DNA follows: TGTGCCAGCACGCAAGGGCAGGGAGAAGCTTTCTTT.

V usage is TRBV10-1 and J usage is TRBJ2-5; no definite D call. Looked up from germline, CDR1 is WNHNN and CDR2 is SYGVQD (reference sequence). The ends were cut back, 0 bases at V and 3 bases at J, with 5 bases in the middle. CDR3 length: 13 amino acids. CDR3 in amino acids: CASSESREETQYF. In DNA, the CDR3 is TGCGCCAGCAGTGAGTCCCGGGAAGAGACCCAGTACTTC.

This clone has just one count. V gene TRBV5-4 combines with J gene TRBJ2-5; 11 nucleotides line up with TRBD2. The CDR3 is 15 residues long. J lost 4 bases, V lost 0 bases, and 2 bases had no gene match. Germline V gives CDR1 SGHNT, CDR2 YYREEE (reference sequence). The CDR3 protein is CASSLAGLAAETQYF. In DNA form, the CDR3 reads TGTGCCAGCAGCTTGGCGGGACTAGCGGCAGAGACCCAGTACTTC.

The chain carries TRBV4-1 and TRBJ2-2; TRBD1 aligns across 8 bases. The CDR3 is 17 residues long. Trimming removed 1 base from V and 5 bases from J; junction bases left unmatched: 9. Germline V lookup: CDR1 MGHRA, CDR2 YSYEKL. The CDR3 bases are TGCGCCAGCAGCCAAGTCCAGACAGGGGTCAGGACCGGGGAGCTGTTTTTT. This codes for CASSQVQTGVRTGELFF.

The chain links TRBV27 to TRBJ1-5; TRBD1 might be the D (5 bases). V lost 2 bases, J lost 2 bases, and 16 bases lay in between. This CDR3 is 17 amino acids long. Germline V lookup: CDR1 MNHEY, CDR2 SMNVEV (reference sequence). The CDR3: CASSLGAGWVGNQPQHF. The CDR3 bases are TGTGCCAGCAGTTTAGGGGCAGGGTGGGTTGGCAATCAGCCCCAGCATTTT.

The CDR3 nucleotides read TGTGCCAGCAGTTACCGACAGGGCGGTGAAAAACTGTTTTTT. It is translated as CASSYRQGGEKLFF. The gene calls are TRBV28 and TRBJ1-4; TRBD1 agrees at 7 bases. The CDR3 runs 14 residues. Losses at the gene ends were 4 bases for V and 7 bases for J; bases not matched to a gene: 6. The germline CDR1 and CDR2 sequences are MDHEN and SYDVKM.

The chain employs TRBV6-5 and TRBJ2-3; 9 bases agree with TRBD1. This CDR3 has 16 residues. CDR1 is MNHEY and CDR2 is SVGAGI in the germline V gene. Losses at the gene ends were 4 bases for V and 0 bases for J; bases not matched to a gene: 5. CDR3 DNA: TGTGCCAGCAGTTGGGACAGGGAGGGGAGCACAGATACGCAGTATTTT. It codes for CASSWDREGSTDTQYF.

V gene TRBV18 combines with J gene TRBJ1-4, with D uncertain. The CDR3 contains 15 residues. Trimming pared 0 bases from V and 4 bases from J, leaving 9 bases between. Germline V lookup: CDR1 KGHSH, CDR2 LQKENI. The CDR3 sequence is CASSPPSEFNEKLFF. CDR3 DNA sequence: TGTGCCAGCTCACCACCGTCCGAATTTAATGAAAAACTGTTTTTT.

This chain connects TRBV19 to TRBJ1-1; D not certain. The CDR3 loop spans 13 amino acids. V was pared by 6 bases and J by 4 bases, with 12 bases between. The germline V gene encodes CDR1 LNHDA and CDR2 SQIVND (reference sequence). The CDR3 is CASSGEGVTEAFF. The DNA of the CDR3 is TGTGCCAGTAGCGGGGAGGGTGTCACTGAAGCTTTCTTT.

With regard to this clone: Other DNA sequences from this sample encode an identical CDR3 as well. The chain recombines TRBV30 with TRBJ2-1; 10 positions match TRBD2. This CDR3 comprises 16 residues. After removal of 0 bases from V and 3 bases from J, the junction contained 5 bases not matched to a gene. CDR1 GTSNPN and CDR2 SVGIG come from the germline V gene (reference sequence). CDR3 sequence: CAWSVRASGSYNEQFF. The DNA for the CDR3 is TGTGCCTGGAGTGTACGAGCTAGCGGGAGCTACAATGAGCAGTTCTTC.

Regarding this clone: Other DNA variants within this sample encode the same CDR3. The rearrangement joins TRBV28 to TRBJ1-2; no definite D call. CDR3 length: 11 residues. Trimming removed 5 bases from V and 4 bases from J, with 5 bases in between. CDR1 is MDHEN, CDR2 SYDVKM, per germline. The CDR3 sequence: CASSTVYGYTF. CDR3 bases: TGTGCCAGCAGTACCGTCTATGGCTACACCTTC.

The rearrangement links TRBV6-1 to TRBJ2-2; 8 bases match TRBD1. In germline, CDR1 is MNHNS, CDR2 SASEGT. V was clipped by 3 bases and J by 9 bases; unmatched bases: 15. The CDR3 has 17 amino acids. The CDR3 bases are TGTGCCAGCAGTGAGGGGACAGGATGGTCACCGTGGAGGGAGCTGTTTTTT. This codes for CASSEGTGWSPWRELFF.

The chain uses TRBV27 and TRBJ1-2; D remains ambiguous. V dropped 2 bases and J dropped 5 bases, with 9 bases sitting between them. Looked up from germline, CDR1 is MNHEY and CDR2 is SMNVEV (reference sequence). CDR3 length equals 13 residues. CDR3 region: CASSLGQKYGYTF. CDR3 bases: TGTGCCAGCAGTTTAGGGCAGAAATATGGCTACACCTTC.

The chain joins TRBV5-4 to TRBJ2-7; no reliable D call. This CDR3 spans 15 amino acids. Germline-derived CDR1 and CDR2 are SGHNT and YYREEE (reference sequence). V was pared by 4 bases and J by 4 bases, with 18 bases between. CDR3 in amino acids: CASSNTKAVTYEQYF. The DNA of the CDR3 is TGTGCCAGCAGCAACACCAAGGCGGTTACTTACGAGCAGTACTTC.

The CDR3 spells CASGTSGYNEQFF. The CDR3 DNA is TGCGCCAGCGGGACTAGCGGGTACAATGAGCAGTTCTTC. The V gene is TRBV5-1, the J gene TRBJ2-1, with 12 bases identical to TRBD2. In germline, CDR1 is SGHRS, CDR2 YFSETQ. The CDR3 extends over 13 amino acids. The V segment lost 7 bases and the J segment 4 bases; nucleotides outside the gene matches: 0.

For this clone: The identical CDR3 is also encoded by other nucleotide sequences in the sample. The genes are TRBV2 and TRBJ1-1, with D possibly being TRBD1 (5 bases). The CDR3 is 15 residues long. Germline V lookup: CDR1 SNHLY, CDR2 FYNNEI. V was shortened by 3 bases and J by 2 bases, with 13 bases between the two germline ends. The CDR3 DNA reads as TGTGCCAGCAGTGAGGTGGGGAGGGGAAACACTGAAGCTTTCTTT. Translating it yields CASSEVGRGNTEAFF.

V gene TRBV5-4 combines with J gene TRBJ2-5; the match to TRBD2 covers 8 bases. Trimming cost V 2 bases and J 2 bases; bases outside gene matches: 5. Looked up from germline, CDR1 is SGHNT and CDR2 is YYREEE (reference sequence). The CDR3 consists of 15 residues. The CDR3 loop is CASSLVTSEQETQYF. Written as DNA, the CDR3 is TGTGCCAGCAGCTTAGTGACTAGCGAGCAAGAGACCCAGTACTTC.

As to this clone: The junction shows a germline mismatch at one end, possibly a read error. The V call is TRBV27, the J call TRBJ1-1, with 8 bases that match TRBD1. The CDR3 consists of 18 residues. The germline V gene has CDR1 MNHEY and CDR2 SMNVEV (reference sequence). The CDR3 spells CASWDGGAGGPGNTGAFF. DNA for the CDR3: TGTGCCAGCTGGGACGGAGGGGCAGGGGGCCCGGGGAACACTGGAGCTTTCTTT.

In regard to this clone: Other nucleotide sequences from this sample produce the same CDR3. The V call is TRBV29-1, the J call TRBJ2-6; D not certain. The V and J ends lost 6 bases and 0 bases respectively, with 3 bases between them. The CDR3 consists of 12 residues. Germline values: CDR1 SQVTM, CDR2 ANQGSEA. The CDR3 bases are TGCAGCGTAAGCTCTGGGGCCAACGTCCTGACTTTC. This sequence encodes CSVSSGANVLTF.

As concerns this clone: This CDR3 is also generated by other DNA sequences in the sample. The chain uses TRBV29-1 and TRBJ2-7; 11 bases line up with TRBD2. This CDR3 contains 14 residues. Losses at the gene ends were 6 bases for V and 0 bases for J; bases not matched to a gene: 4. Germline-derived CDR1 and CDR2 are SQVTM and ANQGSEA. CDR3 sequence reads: CSVRTSGSSYEQYF. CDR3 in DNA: TGCAGCGTCAGAACTAGCGGGAGCTCCTACGAGCAGTACTTC.

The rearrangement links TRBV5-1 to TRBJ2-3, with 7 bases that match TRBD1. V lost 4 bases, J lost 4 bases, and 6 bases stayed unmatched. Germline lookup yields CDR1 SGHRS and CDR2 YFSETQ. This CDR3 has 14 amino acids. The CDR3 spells CASSTGTVADTQYF. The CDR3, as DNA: TGCGCCAGCAGCACTGGGACAGTAGCAGATACGCAGTATTTT.

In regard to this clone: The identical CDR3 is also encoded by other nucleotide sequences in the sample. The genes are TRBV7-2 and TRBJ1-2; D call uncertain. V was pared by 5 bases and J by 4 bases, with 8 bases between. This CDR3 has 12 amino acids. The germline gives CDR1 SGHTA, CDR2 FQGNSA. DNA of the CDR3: TGTGCCAGCAGCCTTGAGGGCTATGGCTACACCTTC. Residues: CASSLEGYGYTF.

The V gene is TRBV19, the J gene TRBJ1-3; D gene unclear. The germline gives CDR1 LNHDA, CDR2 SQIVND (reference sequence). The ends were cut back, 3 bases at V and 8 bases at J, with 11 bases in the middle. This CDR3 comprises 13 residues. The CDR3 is CASSIGSGHTIYF. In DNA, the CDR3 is TGTGCCAGTAGTATCGGGTCCGGACACACCATATATTTT.